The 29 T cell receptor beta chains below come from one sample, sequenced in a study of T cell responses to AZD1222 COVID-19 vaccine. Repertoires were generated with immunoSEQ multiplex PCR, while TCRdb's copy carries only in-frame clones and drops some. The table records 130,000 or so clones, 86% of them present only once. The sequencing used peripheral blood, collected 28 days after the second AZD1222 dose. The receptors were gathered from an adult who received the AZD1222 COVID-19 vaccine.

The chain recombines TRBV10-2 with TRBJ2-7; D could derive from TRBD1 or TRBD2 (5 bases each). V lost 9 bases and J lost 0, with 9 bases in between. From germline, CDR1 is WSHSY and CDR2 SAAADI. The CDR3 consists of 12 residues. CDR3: CASGGFSYEQYF. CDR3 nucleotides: TGCGCCAGTGGGGGATTCTCCTACGAGCAGTACTTC.

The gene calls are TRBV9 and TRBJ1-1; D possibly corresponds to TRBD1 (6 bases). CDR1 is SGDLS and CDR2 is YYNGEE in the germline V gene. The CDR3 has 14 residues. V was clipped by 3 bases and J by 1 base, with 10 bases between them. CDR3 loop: CASSATGGNTEAFF. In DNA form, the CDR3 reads TGTGCCAGCAGCGCGACAGGAGGGAACACTGAAGCTTTCTTT.

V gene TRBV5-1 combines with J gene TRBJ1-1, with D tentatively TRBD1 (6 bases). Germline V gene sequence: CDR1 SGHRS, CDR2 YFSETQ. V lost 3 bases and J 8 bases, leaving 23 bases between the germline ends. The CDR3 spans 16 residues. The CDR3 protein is CASSYSAGALEREAFF. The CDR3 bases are TGCGCCAGCAGCTATAGCGCAGGGGCCTTGGAGAGGGAAGCTTTCTTT. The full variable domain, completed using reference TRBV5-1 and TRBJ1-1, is KAGVTQTPRYLIKTRGQQVTLSCSPISGHRSVSWYQQTPGQGLQFLFEYFSETQRNKGNFPGRFSGRQFSNSRSEMNVSTLELGDSALYLCASSYSAGALEREAFFGQGTRLTVV.

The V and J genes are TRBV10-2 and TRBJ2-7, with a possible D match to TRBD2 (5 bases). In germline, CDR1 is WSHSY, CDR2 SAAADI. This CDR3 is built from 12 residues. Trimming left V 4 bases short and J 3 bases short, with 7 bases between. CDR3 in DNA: TGCGCCAGCAGTGCTAGCAGCTACGAGCAGTACTTC. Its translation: CASSASSYEQYF.

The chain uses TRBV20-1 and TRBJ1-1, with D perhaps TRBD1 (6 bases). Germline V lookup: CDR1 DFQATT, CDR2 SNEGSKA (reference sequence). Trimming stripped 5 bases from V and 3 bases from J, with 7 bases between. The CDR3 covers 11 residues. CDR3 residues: CSASGDTEAFF. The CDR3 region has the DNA TGCAGTGCTTCAGGGGACACTGAAGCTTTCTTT.

The DNA of the CDR3 is TGTGCCACCTCGACAGCCGGGGAGCTGTTTTTT. The encoded protein is CATSTAGELFF. The rearrangement links TRBV10-3 to TRBJ2-2; TRBD1 might be the D (5 bases). Trimming left V 10 bases short and J 6 bases short, with 9 bases between. This CDR3 region has 11 residues. Germline CDR1 is ENHRY and CDR2 is SYGVKD.

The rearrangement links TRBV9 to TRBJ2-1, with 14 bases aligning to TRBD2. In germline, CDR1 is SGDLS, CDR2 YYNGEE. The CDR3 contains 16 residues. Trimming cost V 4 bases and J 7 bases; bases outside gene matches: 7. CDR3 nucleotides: TGTGCCAGCAGCTACCGACTAGCGGGGGGGCAGAATGAGCAGTTCTTC. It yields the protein CASSYRLAGGQNEQFF.

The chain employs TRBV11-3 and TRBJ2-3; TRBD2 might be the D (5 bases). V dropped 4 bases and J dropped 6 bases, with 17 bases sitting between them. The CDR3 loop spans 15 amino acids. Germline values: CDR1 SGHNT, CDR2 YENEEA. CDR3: CASSYGILDGDTQYF. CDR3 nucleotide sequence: TGTGCCAGCAGCTACGGGATTTTAGACGGGGATACGCAGTATTTT.

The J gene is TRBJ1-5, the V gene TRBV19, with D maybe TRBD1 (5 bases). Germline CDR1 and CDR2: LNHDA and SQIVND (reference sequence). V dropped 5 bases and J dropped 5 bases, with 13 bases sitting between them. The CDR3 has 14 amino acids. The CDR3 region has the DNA TGTGCCAGTAGTTTGGGGGTGGGTGATCAGCCCCAGCATTTT. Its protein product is CASSLGVGDQPQHF.

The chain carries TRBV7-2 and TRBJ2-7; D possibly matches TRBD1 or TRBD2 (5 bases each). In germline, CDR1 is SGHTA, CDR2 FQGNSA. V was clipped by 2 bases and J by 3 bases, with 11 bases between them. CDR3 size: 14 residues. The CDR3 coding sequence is TGTGCCAGCAGCTTACGGGACCTCATCTACGAGCAGTACTTC. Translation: CASSLRDLIYEQYF.

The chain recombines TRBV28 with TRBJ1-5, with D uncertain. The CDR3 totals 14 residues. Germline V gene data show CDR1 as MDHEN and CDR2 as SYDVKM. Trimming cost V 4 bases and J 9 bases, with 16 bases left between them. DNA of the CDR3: TGTGCCAGCAGTTCCCCCAGGCCTCCATCGCCCCAGCATTTT. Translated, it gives CASSSPRPPSPQHF. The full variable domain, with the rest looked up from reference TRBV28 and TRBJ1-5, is DVKVTQSSRYLVKRTGEKVFLECVQDMDHENMFWYRQDPGLGLRLIYFSYDVKMKEKGDIPEGYSVSREKKERFSLILESASTNQTSMYLCASSSPRPPSPQHFGDGTRLSIL.

CDR3 sequence: CASSFQLTGYTF. The DNA for the CDR3 is TGTGCCAGCAGCTTTCAATTGACTGGCTACACCTTC. V is TRBV12-3 or TRBV12-4 and J is TRBJ1-2; D ambiguous. Trimming stripped 6 bases from V and 7 bases from J, with 12 bases between. The CDR3 covers 12 residues.

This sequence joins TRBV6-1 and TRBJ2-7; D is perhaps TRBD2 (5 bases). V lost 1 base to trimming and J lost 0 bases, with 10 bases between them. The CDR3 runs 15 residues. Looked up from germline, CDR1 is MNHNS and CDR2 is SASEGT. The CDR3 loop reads CASSEVSGSSYEQYF. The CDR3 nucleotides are TGTGCCAGCAGTGAAGTGAGCGGCAGCTCCTACGAGCAGTACTTC.

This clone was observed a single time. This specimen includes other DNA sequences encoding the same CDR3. CDR3 protein: CASSYSGATDTQYF. The DNA for the CDR3 is TGTGCCAGCAGCTATAGCGGGGCCACAGATACGCAGTATTTT. The chain recombines TRBV6-2 or TRBV6-3 with TRBJ2-3; 8 nucleotides align to TRBD2. V lost 6 bases and J lost 2; bases outside the gene matches: 4. This CDR3 comprises 14 residues. Germline lookup yields CDR1 MNHEY and CDR2 SVGEGT.

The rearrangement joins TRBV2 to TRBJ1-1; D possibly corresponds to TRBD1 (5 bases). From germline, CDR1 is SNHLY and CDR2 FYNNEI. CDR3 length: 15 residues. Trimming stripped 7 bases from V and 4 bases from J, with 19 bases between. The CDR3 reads CASKPQGWLGTEAFF. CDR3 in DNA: TGTGCCAGCAAGCCCCAGGGCTGGTTGGGCACTGAAGCTTTCTTT.

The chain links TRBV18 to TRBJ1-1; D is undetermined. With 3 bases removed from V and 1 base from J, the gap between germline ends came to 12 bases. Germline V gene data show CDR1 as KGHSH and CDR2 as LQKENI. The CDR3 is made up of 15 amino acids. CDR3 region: CASSPVPGANTEAFF. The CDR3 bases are TGTGCCAGCTCACCGGTTCCGGGAGCGAACACTGAAGCTTTCTTT. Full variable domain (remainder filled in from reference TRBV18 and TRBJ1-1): NAGVMQNPRHLVRRRGQEARLRCSPMKGHSHVYWYRQLPEEGLKFMVYLQKENIIDESGMPKERFSAEFPKEGPSILRIQQVVRGDSAAYFCASSPVPGANTEAFFGQGTRLTVV.

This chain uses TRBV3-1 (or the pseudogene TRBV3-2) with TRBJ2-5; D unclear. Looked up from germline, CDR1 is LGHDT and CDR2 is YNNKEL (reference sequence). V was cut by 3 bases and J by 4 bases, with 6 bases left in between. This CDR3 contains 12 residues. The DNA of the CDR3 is TGTGCCAGCAGCCAGCCCTTAGAGACCCAGTACTTC. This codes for CASSQPLETQYF.

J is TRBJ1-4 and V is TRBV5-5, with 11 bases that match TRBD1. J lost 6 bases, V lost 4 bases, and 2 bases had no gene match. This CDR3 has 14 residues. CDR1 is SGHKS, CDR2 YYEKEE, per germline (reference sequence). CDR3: CASSRTGGDEKLFF. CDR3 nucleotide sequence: TGTGCCAGCAGCCGGACAGGGGGCGATGAAAAACTGTTTTTT.

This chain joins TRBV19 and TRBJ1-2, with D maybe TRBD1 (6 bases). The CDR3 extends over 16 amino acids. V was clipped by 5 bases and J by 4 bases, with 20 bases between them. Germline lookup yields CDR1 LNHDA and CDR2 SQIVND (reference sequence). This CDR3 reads CASSLHAQGSGYGYTF. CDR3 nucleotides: TGTGCCAGTAGTTTACATGCTCAGGGGTCGGGCTATGGCTACACCTTC.

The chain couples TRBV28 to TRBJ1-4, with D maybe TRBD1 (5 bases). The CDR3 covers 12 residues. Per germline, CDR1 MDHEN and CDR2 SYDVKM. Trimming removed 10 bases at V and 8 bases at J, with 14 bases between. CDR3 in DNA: TGTGCCACCCAGGGTGGGGAGGAAAAACTGTTTTTT. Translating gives CATQGGEEKLFF.

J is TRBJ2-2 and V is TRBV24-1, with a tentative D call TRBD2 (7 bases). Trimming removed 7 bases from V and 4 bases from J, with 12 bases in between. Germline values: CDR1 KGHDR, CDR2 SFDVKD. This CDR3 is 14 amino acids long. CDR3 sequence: CATSAGGPTGELFF. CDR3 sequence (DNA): TGTGCCACCAGCGCCGGGGGGCCCACCGGGGAGCTGTTTTTT.

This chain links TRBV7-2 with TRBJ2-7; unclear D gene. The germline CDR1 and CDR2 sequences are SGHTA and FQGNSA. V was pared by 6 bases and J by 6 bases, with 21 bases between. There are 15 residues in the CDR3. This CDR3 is CASRPPHGPPREQYF. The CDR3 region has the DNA TGTGCCAGCAGGCCCCCGCACGGCCCCCCACGCGAGCAGTACTTC.

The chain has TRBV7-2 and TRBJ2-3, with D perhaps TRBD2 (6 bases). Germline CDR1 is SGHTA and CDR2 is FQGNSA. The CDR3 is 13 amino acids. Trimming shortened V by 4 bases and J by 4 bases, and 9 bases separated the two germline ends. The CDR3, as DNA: TGTGCCAGCAGCTCGGGGACTTCAGATACGCAGTATTTT. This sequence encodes CASSSGTSDTQYF. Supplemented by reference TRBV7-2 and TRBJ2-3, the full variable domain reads GAGVSQSPSNKVTEKGKDVELRCDPISGHTALYWYRQSLGQGLEFLIYFQGNSAPDKSGLPSDRFSAERTGGSVSTLTIQRTQQEDSAVYLCASSSGTSDTQYFGPGTRLTVL.

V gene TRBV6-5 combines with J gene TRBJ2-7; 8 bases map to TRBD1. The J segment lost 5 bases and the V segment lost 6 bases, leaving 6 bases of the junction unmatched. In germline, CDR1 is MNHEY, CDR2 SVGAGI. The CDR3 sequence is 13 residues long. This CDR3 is CASRATGDDEQYF. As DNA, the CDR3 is TGTGCCAGCAGGGCGACAGGGGACGACGAGCAGTACTTC.

The DNA for the CDR3 is TGCAGTGCTAGTTCGGCTAGCGGGGTCGGCACAGATACGCAGTATTTT. Amino acids: CSASSASGVGTDTQYF. This rearrangement joins TRBV20-1 to TRBJ2-3; 9 bases are shared with TRBD2. The CDR3 covers 16 residues. In germline, CDR1 is DFQATT, CDR2 SNEGSKA (reference sequence). The junction had 8 bases not matched to a gene; V was cut back by 3 bases and J by 1 base.

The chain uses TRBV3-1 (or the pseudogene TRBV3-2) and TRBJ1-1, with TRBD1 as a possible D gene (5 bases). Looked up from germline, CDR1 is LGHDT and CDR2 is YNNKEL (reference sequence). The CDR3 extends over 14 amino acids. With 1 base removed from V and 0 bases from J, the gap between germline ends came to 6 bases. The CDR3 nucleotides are TGTGCCAGCAGCCAAGGGACATTGAACACTGAAGCTTTCTTT. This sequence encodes CASSQGTLNTEAFF.

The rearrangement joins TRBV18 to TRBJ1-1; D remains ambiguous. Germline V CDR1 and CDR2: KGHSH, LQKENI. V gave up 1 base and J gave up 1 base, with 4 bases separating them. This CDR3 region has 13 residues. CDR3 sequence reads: CASSPLRNTEAFF. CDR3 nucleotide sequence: TGTGCCAGCTCACCACTTCGGAACACTGAAGCTTTCTTT.

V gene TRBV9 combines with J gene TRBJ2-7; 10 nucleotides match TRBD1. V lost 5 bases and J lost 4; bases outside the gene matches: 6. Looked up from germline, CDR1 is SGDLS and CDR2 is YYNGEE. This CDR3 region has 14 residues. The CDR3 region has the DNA TGTGCCAGCAGTTCCGGACAGGGGGTTTACGAGCAGTACTTC. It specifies CASSSGQGVYEQYF.

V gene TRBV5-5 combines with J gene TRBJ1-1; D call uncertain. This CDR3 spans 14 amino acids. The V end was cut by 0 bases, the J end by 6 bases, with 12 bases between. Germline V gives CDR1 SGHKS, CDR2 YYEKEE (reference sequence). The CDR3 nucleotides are TGTGCCAGCAGCTTGGGAGTCAGATCGTCTGAAGCTTTCTTT. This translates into CASSLGVRSSEAFF.